This T cell receptor (beta chain) was obtained from a study of blood T cells in healthy people across ages. Findings of the study overall: Getting older went along with TCR beta diversity per million T cells dropping roughly linearly.

Together with a sample-barcoded 5' primer, a J-beta primer mix was included in a second PCR lasting about 7 to 11 cycles. Via MiXCR, TCRdb re-called the 5' RACE reads, giving one row per CDR3 protein. Among about 2 million distinct CDR3 sequences listed, 49% were seen once. Donation came from healthy Caucasian individuals in Russia who were aged roughly 6 to 95. The draw of peripheral blood yielded approximately 11 milliliters from each donor. Isolation recovered at least 6.5 million PBMCs from every sample. On this clonotype itself: What it binds is unknown.

The V gene's germline CDR1 is SGHTA and CDR2 FQGTGA. Trimming removed 5 bases from V and 7 bases from J, with 13 bases in between. The CDR3 contains 13 residues. The clonotype originates from a woman aged 40 to 50 in good health. The chain employs TRBV7-3 and TRBJ2-3; D is perhaps TRBD2 (5 bases). The sequenced sample was blood. DNA for the CDR3: TGTGCCAGCAGCCCTGGGCTAGCCCATACGCAGTATTTT. It encodes CASSPGLAHTQYF.